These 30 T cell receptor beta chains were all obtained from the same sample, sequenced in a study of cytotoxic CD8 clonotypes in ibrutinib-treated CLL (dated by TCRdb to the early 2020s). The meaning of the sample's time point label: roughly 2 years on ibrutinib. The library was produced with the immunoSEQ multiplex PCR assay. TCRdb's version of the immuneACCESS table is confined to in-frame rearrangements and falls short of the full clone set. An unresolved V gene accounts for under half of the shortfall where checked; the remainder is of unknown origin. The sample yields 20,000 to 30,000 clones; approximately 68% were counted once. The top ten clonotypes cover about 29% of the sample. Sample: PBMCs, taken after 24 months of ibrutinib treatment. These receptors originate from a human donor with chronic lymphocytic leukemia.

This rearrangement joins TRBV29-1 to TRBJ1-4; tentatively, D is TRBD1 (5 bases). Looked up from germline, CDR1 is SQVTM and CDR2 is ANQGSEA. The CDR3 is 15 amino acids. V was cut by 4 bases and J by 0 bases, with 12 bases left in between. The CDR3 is CSVGVPGATNEKLFF. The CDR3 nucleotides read TGCAGCGTTGGGGTCCCGGGGGCAACTAATGAAAAACTGTTTTTT.

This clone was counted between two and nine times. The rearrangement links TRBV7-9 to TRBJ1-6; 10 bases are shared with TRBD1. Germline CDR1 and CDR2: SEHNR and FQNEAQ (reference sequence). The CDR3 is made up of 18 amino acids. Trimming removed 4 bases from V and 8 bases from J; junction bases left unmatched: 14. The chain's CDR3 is CASSSGQGFVSEDSPLHF. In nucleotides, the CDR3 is TGTGCCAGCAGCTCGGGACAGGGGTTCGTTTCTGAGGATTCACCCCTCCACTTT.

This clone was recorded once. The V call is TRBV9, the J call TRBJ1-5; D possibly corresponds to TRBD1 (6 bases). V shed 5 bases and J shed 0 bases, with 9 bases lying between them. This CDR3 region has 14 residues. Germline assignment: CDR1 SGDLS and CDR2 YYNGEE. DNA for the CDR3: TGTGCCAGCAGAAGGGGGAATAGCAATCAGCCCCAGCATTTT. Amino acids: CASRRGNSNQPQHF. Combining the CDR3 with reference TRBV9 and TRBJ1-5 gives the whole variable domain DSGVTQTPKHLITATGQRVTLRCSPRSGDLSVYWYQQSLDQGLQFLIQYYNGEERAKGNILERFSAQQFPDLHSELNLSSLELGDSALYFCASRRGNSNQPQHFGDGTRLSIL.

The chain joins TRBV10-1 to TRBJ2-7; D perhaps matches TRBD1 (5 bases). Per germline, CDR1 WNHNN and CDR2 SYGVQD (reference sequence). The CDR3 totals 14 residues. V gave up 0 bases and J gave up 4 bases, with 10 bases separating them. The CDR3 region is CASSESRGQYEQYF. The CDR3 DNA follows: TGCGCCAGCAGTGAGTCCCGCGGACAATACGAGCAGTACTTC.

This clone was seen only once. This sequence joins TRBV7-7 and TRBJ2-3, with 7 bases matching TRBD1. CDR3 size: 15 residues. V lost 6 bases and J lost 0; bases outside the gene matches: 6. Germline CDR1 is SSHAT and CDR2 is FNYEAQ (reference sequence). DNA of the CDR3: TGTGCCAGCAGTCAGGACAGGCTTAGCACAGATACGCAGTATTTT. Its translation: CASSQDRLSTDTQYF.

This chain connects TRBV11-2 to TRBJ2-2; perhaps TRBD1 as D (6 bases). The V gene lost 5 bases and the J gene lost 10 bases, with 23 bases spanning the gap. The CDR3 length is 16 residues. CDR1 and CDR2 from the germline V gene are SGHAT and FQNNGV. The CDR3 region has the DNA TGTGCCAGCAGCCAAGACAGGCCTATTCCGTACGCGGAGCTGTTTTTT. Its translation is CASSQDRPIPYAELFF.

The CDR3, as DNA: TGCGCCAGCAGGTTGGACAGGGGGTTCTACGAGCAGTACTTC. Its translation: CASRLDRGFYEQYF. The rearrangement links TRBV10-2 to TRBJ2-7, with TRBD1 identical over 10 bases. Trimming removed 6 bases from V and 3 bases from J; junction bases left unmatched: 5. The CDR3 extends over 14 amino acids. Germline values: CDR1 WSHSY, CDR2 SAAADI.

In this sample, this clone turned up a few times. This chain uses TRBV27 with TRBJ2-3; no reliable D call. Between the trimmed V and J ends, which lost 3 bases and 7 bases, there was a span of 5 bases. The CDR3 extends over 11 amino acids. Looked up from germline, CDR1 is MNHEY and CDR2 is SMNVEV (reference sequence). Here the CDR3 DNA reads TGTGCCAGCAGTTTTAGGTATACGCAGTATTTT. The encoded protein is CASSFRYTQYF.

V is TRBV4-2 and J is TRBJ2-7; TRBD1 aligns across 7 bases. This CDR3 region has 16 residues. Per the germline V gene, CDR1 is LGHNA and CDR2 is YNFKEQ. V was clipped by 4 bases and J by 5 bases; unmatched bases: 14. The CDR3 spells CASSRDHFRQGDEQYF. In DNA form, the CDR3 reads TGTGCCAGCAGCCGCGACCATTTCAGACAGGGCGACGAGCAGTACTTC.

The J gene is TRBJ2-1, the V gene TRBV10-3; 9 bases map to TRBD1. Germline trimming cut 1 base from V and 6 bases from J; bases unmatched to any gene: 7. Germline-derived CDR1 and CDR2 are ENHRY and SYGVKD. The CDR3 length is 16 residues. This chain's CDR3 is CAISEWGQGMGNEQFF. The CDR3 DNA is TGTGCCATCAGTGAGTGGGGACAGGGAATGGGCAATGAGCAGTTCTTC.

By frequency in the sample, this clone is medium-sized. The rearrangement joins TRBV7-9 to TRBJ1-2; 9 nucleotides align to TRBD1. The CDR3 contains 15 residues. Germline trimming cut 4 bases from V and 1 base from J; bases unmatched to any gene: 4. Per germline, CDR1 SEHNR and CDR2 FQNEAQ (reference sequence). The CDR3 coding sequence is TGTGCCAGCAGCTCGGGACAGGGAGATAACTATGGCTACACCTTC. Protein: CASSSGQGDNYGYTF. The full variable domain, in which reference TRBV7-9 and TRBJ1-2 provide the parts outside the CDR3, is DTGVSQNPRHKITKRGQNVTFRCDPISEHNRLYWYRQTLGQGPEFLTYFQNEAQLEKSRLLSDRFSAERPKGSFSTLEIQRTEQGDSAMYLCASSSGQGDNYGYTFGSGTRLTVV.

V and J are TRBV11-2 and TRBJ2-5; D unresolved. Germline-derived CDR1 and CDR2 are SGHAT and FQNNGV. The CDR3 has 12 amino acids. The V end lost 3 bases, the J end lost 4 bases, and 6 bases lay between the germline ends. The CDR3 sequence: CASSFLLETQYF. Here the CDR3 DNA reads TGTGCCAGCAGCTTCTTGTTAGAGACCCAGTACTTC.

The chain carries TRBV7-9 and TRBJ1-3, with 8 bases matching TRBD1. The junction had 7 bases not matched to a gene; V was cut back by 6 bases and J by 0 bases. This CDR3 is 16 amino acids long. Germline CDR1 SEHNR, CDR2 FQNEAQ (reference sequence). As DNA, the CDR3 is TGTGCCAGCAGATCCAGGGGGCCCCTCTCTGGAAACACCATATATTTT. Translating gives CASRSRGPLSGNTIYF. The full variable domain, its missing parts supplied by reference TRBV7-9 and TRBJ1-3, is DTGVSQNPRHKITKRGQNVTFRCDPISEHNRLYWYRQTLGQGPEFLTYFQNEAQLEKSRLLSDRFSAERPKGSFSTLEIQRTEQGDSAMYLCASRSRGPLSGNTIYFGEGSWLTVV.

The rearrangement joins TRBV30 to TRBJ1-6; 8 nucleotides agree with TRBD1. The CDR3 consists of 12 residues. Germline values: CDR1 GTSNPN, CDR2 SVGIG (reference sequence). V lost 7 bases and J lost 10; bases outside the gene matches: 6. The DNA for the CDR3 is TGTGCCTTGGACAGGACAGGGTCACCCCTCCACTTT. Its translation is CALDRTGSPLHF.

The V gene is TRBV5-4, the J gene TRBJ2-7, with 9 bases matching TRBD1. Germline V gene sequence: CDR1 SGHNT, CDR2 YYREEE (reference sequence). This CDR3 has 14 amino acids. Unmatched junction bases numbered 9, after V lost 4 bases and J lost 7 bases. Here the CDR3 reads CASSRDRAVGEQYF. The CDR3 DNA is TGTGCCAGCAGCCGGGACAGGGCGGTAGGGGAGCAGTACTTC.

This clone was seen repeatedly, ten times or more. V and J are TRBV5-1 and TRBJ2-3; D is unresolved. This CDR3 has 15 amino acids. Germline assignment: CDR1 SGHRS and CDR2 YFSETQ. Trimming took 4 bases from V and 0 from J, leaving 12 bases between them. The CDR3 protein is CASSISQPSTDTQYF. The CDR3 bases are TGCGCCAGCAGCATCAGCCAACCGAGCACAGATACGCAGTATTTT.

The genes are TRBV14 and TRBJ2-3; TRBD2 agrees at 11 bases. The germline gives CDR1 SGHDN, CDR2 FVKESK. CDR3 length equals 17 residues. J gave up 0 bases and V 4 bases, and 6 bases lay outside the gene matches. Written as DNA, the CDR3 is TGTGCCAGCAGCCCCCATAGCGGGGGGGGAAGCACAGATACGCAGTATTTT. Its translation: CASSPHSGGGSTDTQYF.

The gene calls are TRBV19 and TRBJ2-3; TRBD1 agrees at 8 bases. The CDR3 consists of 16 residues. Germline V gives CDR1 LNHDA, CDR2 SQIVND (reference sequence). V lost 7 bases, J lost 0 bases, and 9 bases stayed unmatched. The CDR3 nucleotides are TGTGCCAGTACCAATAAACAGGGGGGAAGCACAGATACGCAGTATTTT. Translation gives CASTNKQGGSTDTQYF.

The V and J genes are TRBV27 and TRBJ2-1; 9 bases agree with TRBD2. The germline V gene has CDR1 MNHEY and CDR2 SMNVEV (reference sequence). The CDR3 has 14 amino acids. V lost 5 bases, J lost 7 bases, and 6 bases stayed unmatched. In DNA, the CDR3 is TGTGCCAGCAGTCGTGGGACTAGCAATAATGAGCAGTTCTTC. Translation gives CASSRGTSNNEQFF.

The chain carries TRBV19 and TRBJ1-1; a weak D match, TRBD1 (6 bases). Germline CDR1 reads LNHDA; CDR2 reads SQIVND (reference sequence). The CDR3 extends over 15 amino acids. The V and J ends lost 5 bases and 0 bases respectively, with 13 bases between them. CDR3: CASSSSKGVNTEAFF. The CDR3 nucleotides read TGTGCCAGTAGTTCCTCCAAGGGGGTGAACACTGAAGCTTTCTTT. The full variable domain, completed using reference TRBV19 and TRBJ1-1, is DGGITQSPKYLFRKEGQNVTLSCEQNLNHDAMYWYRQDPGQGLRLIYYSQIVNDFQKGDIAEGYSVSREKKESFPLTVTSAQKNPTAFYLCASSSSKGVNTEAFFGQGTRLTVV.

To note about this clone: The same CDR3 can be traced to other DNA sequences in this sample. This CDR3 is CASSLGQGDGYTF. In DNA form, the CDR3 reads TGCGCCAGCAGCTTGGGACAGGGGGACGGCTACACCTTC. The rearrangement uses TRBV5-1 and TRBJ1-2; 9 positions agree with TRBD1. The CDR3 runs to 13 residues. Germline V gives CDR1 SGHRS, CDR2 YFSETQ. With 0 bases clipped from V and 8 bases from J, the junction kept 2 bases outside the gene matches.

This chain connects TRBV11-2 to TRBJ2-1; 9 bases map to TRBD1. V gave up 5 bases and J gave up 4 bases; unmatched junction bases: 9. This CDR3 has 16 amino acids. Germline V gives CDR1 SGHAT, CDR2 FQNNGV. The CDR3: CASSAGTGLGYNEQFF. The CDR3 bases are TGTGCCAGCAGCGCAGGGACAGGGCTGGGATACAATGAGCAGTTCTTC.

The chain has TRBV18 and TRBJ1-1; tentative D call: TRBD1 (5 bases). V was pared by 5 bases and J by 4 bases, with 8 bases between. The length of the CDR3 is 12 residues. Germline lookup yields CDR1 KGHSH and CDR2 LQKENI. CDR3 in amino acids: CASSGGGTEAFF. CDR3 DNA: TGTGCCAGCTCAGGGGGGGGCACTGAAGCTTTCTTT.

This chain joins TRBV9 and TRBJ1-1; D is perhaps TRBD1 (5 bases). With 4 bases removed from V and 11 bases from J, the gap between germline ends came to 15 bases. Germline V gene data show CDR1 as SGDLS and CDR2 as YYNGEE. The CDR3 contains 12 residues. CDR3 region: CASSPGQGLAFF. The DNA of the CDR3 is TGTGCCAGCAGCCCTGGGCAGGGATTGGCTTTCTTT.

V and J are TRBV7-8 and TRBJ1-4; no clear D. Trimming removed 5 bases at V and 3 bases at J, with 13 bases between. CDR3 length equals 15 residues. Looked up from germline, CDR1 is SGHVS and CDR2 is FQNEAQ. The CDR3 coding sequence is TGTGCCAGCAGCCCTTTGCGAGGGTCTAATGAAAAACTGTTTTTT. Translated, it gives CASSPLRGSNEKLFF.

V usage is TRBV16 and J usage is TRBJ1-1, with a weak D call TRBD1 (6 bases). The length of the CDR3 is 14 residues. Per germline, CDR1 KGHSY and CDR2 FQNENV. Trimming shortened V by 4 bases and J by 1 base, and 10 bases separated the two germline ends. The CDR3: CASSRQTGNTEAFF. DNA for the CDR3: TGTGCCAGCAGCCGGCAGACAGGGAACACTGAAGCTTTCTTT.

In nucleotides, the CDR3 is TGTGCCAGCAGCTTAGATTCTCGGACGGGGCTCAGCTACAATGAGCAGTTCTTC. Protein sequence: CASSLDSRTGLSYNEQFF. The chain couples TRBV11-2 to TRBJ2-1; D possibly matches TRBD1 or TRBD2 (5 bases each). The germline V and J ends were trimmed by 0 bases and 3 bases, with 18 bases remaining between them. Germline assignment: CDR1 SGHAT and CDR2 FQNNGV. This CDR3 is 18 amino acids long.

DNA of the CDR3: TGTGCCAGCAGCGACGGAGACAGTTACGAGCAGTACTTC. Encoded protein: CASSDGDSYEQYF. The chain uses TRBV11-2 and TRBJ2-7, with a tentative D call TRBD1 (5 bases). V gave up 5 bases and J gave up 4 bases, with 12 bases separating them. Per the germline V gene, CDR1 is SGHAT and CDR2 is FQNNGV. The CDR3 sequence is 13 residues long. The entire variable domain, with the rest obtained from reference TRBV11-2 and TRBJ2-7, is as follows: EAGVAQSPRYKIIEKRQSVAFWCNPISGHATLYWYQQILGQGPKLLIQFQNNGVVDDSQLPKDRFSAERLKGVDSTLKIQPAKLEDSAVYLCASSDGDSYEQYFGPGTRLTVT.

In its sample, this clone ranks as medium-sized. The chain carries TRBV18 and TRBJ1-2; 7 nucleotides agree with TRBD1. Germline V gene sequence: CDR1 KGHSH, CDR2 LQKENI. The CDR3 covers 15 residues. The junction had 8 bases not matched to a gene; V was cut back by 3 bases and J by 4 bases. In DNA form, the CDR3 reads TGTGCCAGCTCACCCGGCAGGGGGAGTAGCTATGGCTACACCTTC. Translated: CASSPGRGSSYGYTF.

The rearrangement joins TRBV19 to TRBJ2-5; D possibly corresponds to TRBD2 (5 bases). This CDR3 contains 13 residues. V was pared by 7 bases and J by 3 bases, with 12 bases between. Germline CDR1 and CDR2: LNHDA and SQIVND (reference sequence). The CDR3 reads CASTDREKETQYF. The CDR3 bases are TGTGCCAGTACCGACCGGGAAAAAGAGACCCAGTACTTC. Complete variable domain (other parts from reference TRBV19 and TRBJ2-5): DGGITQSPKYLFRKEGQNVTLSCEQNLNHDAMYWYRQDPGQGLRLIYYSQIVNDFQKGDIAEGYSVSREKKESFPLTVTSAQKNPTAFYLCASTDREKETQYFGPGTRLLVL.